This T cell receptor beta chain derives from a study of T-cell reconstitution after alpha-beta-depleted transplantation in children. Study conclusions and caveats: Counts and diversity of T cells one year after transplant came mostly from newly produced T cells. By about two months after transplant, alpha-beta T cells reportedly arose from several hundred graft clones that had expanded.

This CDR3 spans 12 amino acids. Germline V CDR1 and CDR2: KGHSH, LQKENI. Trimming stripped 1 base from V and 9 bases from J, with 7 bases between. The authors prepared the TCRbeta library with unique molecular identifiers. TCRdb independently ran MiXCR on the PCR reads; one entry per CDR3 protein. The table has some 830,000 distinct CDR3 sequences, roughly 16% seen once. This clonotype was recorded many times. What it binds is unknown. This specimen consisted of PBMCs, mostly from graft donor cells, obtained 360 days after TCRalphabeta/CD19-depleted stem cell transplant. The sequence derives from a male patient aged 5 to 17 who had a stem cell transplant for acute lymphoblastic leukemia, so the T cells may come from the graft donor. The V gene is TRBV18, the J gene TRBJ2-1, with unresolved D. As DNA, the CDR3 is TGTGCCAGCTCACCACAGTGGACTGAGCAGTTCTTC. This gives the protein CASSPQWTEQFF.